This entry lists 9 T cell receptor beta chains sequenced from one sample in a study of control samples from healthy donors and cancer patients. Sequencing used immunoSEQ multiplex PCR; TCRdb keeps in-frame clones, though not all of them. The data show under 80,000 clones, nearly 85% seen once. The sequenced material came from blood. These receptors were taken from a man between 50 and 59 years old in good health.

This clone showed up just once. The chain links TRBV18 to TRBJ2-3; TRBD2 agrees at 8 bases. V gave up 4 bases and J gave up 5 bases; unmatched junction bases: 5. From germline, CDR1 is KGHSH and CDR2 LQKENI. The CDR3 is 14 residues long. The DNA of the CDR3 is TGTGCCAGCTCACGTCCCGGGGGGGTAGATACGCAGTATTTT. Its translation is CASSRPGGVDTQYF. Complete variable domain (other parts from reference TRBV18 and TRBJ2-3): NAGVMQNPRHLVRRRGQEARLRCSPMKGHSHVYWYRQLPEEGLKFMVYLQKENIIDESGMPKERFSAEFPKEGPSILRIQQVVRGDSAAYFCASSRPGGVDTQYFGPGTRLTVL.

The V gene is TRBV11-1, the J gene TRBJ2-7; the D is unclear. The CDR3 runs to 12 residues. From germline, CDR1 is SGHAT and CDR2 FQDESV (reference sequence). Trimming pared 1 base from V and 5 bases from J, leaving 6 bases between. The CDR3, as DNA: TGTGCCAGCAGCTTAGTCTTCCACGAGCAGTACTTC. Translation gives CASSLVFHEQYF.

The rearrangement uses TRBV5-6 and TRBJ2-2; D uncertain. The germline V and J ends were trimmed by 4 bases and 4 bases, with 8 bases remaining between them. CDR1 and CDR2 from the germline V gene are SGHDT and YYEEEE. This CDR3 has 13 amino acids. CDR3 nucleotides: TGTGCCAGCAGCATCCAGAGCACCGGGGAGCTGTTTTTT. Encoded protein: CASSIQSTGELFF.

The chain is built from TRBV5-1 and TRBJ1-2; tentatively, D is TRBD1 (6 bases). The length of the CDR3 is 17 residues. Germline loops: CDR1 SGHRS, CDR2 YFSETQ. The V end was cut by 0 bases, the J end by 2 bases, with 17 bases between. CDR3 amino acids: CASSLGSMAGQNYGYTF. The CDR3 DNA is TGCGCCAGCAGCTTGGGCTCAATGGCCGGACAGAACTATGGCTACACCTTC.

As to this clone: The same CDR3 can be traced to other DNA sequences in this sample. The J gene is TRBJ2-5, the V gene TRBV18; TRBD2 matches 7 bases. The CDR3 spans 13 residues. V shed 3 bases, J shed 5 bases, and the junction held 3 bases outside the gene matches. Germline V gene lookup returns CDR1 KGHSH and CDR2 LQKENI. CDR3 DNA sequence: TGTGCCAGCTCACCCCGGGGAGGGGAGACCCAGTACTTC. It specifies CASSPRGGETQYF.

The rearrangement uses TRBV18 and TRBJ1-5; D possibly corresponds to TRBD1 (6 bases). Per germline, CDR1 KGHSH and CDR2 LQKENI. The CDR3 loop spans 18 amino acids. V was clipped by 6 bases and J by 0 bases, with 21 bases between them. The chain's CDR3 is CASSPRQARGNSNQPQHF. In DNA, the CDR3 is TGTGCCAGCTCTCCTCGACAGGCCAGGGGTAATAGCAATCAGCCCCAGCATTTT.

Comments on this clone: The junction and the germline gene differ at one end; a read error may be behind it. The rearrangement uses TRBV7-6 and TRBJ2-1; 8 positions agree with TRBD1. In germline, CDR1 is SGHVS, CDR2 FNYEAQ. The CDR3 runs to 14 residues. Written as DNA, the CDR3 is TGTGCCAGCAGCTTACGGACAGGGTACAGTGAGCAGTTCTTC. It is translated as CASSLRTGYSEQFF.

This rearrangement joins TRBV9 to TRBJ2-1; D gene uncertain. Germline V gene sequence: CDR1 SGDLS, CDR2 YYNGEE. The CDR3 has 14 amino acids. Trimming pared 0 bases from V and 5 bases from J, leaving 9 bases between. The CDR3 region is CASSVDHSNNEQFF. The CDR3 DNA reads as TGTGCCAGCAGCGTAGACCACTCGAACAATGAGCAGTTCTTC. Full variable domain (rest looked up from reference TRBV9 and TRBJ2-1): DSGVTQTPKHLITATGQRVTLRCSPRSGDLSVYWYQQSLDQGLQFLIQYYNGEERAKGNILERFSAQQFPDLHSELNLSSLELGDSALYFCASSVDHSNNEQFFGPGTRLTVL.

The chain couples TRBV29-1 to TRBJ1-2, with a tentative D call TRBD1 (5 bases). Germline loops: CDR1 SQVTM, CDR2 ANQGSEA. The CDR3 consists of 12 residues. The CDR3 DNA reads as TGCAGTGCCGGGGGTTCGAACTATGGCTACACCTTC. It translates to CSAGGSNYGYTF.